Below, 24 T cell receptor beta chains from the same sample are listed, as sequenced in a study of regulatory T cells in long-lasting Graves disease. Arm-PCR of CDR3 regions with iRepertoire HTBI primers generated TCR beta libraries. TCRdb reprocessed the multiplex PCR reads with MiXCR, giving one entry per CDR3 protein. The data show 550,000 to 650,000 distinct CDR3 sequences, roughly 15% seen once. Stated time point: newly diagnosed GD, antithyroid drugs for less than 3 months. The TCR library was made from RNA extracted from PBMCs. These records were also assigned to another study, of T cells in Graves' hyperthyroidism and ophthalmopathy.

The source was peripheral blood mononuclear cells (PBMCs), collected at new diagnosis, from a patient treated with antithyroid drugs. Receptors were obtained from a man aged 18 to 29 with Graves disease.

The chain links TRBV29-1 to TRBJ2-2, with D hard to call. This CDR3 comprises 14 residues. In germline, CDR1 is SQVTM, CDR2 ANQGSEA. V was trimmed by 1 base and J by 4 bases, leaving 10 bases between them. CDR3 region: CSVEGEAPTGELFF. The CDR3 DNA follows: TGCAGCGTTGAAGGCGAGGCACCCACCGGGGAGCTGTTTTTT.

This clonotype occurred a few times. The V gene is TRBV5-1, the J gene TRBJ2-1, with a possible D match to TRBD2 (6 bases). The CDR3 has 15 residues. Germline V gene lookup returns CDR1 SGHRS and CDR2 YFSETQ. Deletions cut 5 bases from V and 0 bases from J, with 12 bases between. The CDR3 nucleotides read TGCGCCAGCAGATTGACGGGAGTCTCCTACAATGAGCAGTTCTTC. Translated: CASRLTGVSYNEQFF.

At least ten counts were recorded for this clonotype. At one end the junction does not follow the germline gene, possibly because of a read error. The CDR3 sequence: CASSWDSNEQFF. CDR3 nucleotides: TGTGCCAGCAGCTGGGACAGCAATGAGCAGTTCTTC. The V call is TRBV5-1, the J call TRBJ2-1; TRBD1 matches at 7 bases. The germline gives CDR1 SGHRS, CDR2 YFSETQ. The CDR3 loop spans 12 amino acids.

CDR3 bases: TGTGCCAGCAGTTACTCGGCCGGATTCTCTGGAAACACCATATATTTT. This sequence encodes CASSYSAGFSGNTIYF. V gene TRBV6-5 combines with J gene TRBJ1-3; D gene ambiguous. The V end lost 0 bases, the J end lost 0 bases, and 9 bases lay between the germline ends. This CDR3 spans 16 amino acids. Germline lookup yields CDR1 MNHEY and CDR2 SVGAGI.

This clonotype was observed many times. The CDR3 reads CASSKGQGWNEQYF. The DNA of the CDR3 is TGCGCCAGCAGCAAAGGACAGGGTTGGAACGAGCAGTACTTC. The chain joins TRBV5-1 to TRBJ2-7, with TRBD1 identical over 8 bases. From germline, CDR1 is SGHRS and CDR2 YFSETQ. After removal of 4 bases from V and 5 bases from J, the junction contained 8 bases not matched to a gene. The CDR3 is 14 amino acids.

This clonotype has more than one count but fewer than ten. The V and J genes are TRBV20-1 and TRBJ2-3, with D perhaps being TRBD1 or TRBD2 (5 bases each). This CDR3 comprises 12 residues. Between the trimmed V and J ends, which lost 5 bases and 4 bases, there was a span of 10 bases. Germline V gene lookup returns CDR1 DFQATT and CDR2 SNEGSKA (reference sequence). CDR3 nucleotide sequence: TGCAGTGCTTTACTAGGGGCAGATACGCAGTATTTT. Protein: CSALLGADTQYF.

This clonotype was counted a few times. The chain couples TRBV5-6 to TRBJ2-3; 10 bases align to TRBD1. The germline CDR1 and CDR2 sequences are SGHDT and YYEEEE. CDR3 length equals 16 residues. With 4 bases clipped from V and 3 bases from J, the junction kept 8 bases outside the gene matches. The CDR3 DNA sequence: TGTGCCAGCAGCCTGACAGGACAGGGGGAAACAGATACGCAGTATTTT. Amino acid sequence: CASSLTGQGETDTQYF.

This clonotype appeared many times. V and J are TRBV20-1 and TRBJ2-3, with D hard to call. CDR3 length: 14 residues. With 3 bases removed from V and 0 bases from J, the gap between germline ends came to 10 bases. CDR1 is DFQATT and CDR2 is SNEGSKA in the germline V gene (reference sequence). CDR3 sequence (DNA): TGCAGTGCTAGGTCCCCGTTTAGCACAGATACGCAGTATTTT. Translation: CSARSPFSTDTQYF.

V is TRBV5-1 and J is TRBJ2-5; the match to TRBD2 covers 10 bases. Germline V lookup: CDR1 SGHRS, CDR2 YFSETQ. This CDR3 region has 15 residues. Trimming at V came to 4 bases and at J to 2 bases, leaving 5 bases not matched to a gene. CDR3 in amino acids: CASSAALAGQETQYF. The CDR3, as DNA: TGCGCCAGCAGCGCCGCACTAGCGGGGCAAGAGACCCAGTACTTC.

This clonotype was seen a few times. The chain carries TRBV7-6 and TRBJ1-1; the D is unclear. Per the germline V gene, CDR1 is SGHVS and CDR2 is FNYEAQ. The CDR3 spans 15 residues. The V and J ends lost 5 bases and 4 bases respectively, with 17 bases between them. CDR3 sequence reads: CASSPQSHLGTEAFF. CDR3 DNA: TGTGCCAGCAGCCCCCAATCACATTTGGGCACTGAAGCTTTCTTT. The full variable domain, its missing parts supplied by reference TRBV7-6 and TRBJ1-1, is GAGVSQSPRYKVTKRGQDVALRCDPISGHVSLYWYRQALGQGPEFLTYFNYEAQQDKSGLPNDRFSAERPEGSISTLTIQRTEQRDSAMYRCASSPQSHLGTEAFFGQGTRLTVV.

A note on this clonotype: This clone may be a read error of a much larger clone one base away. This sequence joins TRBV10-3 and TRBJ2-5; tentatively, D is TRBD2 (6 bases). The DNA end is more similar to TRBJ2-1, so the J call may be wrong. CDR3 length equals 11 residues. Germline lookup yields CDR1 ENHRY and CDR2 SYGVKD. CDR3 amino acids: CATTGRGEQFF. In nucleotides, the CDR3 is TGTGCCACCACCGGGAGAGGTGAGCAGTTCTTC.

The chain carries TRBV6-2 or TRBV6-3 and TRBJ1-6; possibly TRBD1 for D (6 bases). The CDR3 is 14 residues long. Looked up from germline, CDR1 is MNHEY and CDR2 is SVGEGT. Trimming shortened V by 5 bases and J by 8 bases, and 13 bases separated the two germline ends. CDR3 DNA sequence: TGTGCCAGCAGTGAACAGGGAAGGCATTCACCCCTCCACTTT. This encodes CASSEQGRHSPLHF.

A note on this clonotype: A far larger clone is just one base off, so this is likely a read error. This chain links TRBV11-2 with TRBJ2-2; D not certain. The germline CDR1 and CDR2 sequences are SGHAT and FQNNGV. Between the trimmed V and J ends, which lost 5 bases and 8 bases, there was a span of 9 bases. The CDR3 totals 12 residues. CDR3 sequence reads: CASSLQTGELFF. The CDR3 DNA sequence: TGTGCCAGCAGCCTCCAAACGGGGGAGCTGTTTTTT. The full variable domain, with the rest looked up from reference TRBV11-2 and TRBJ2-2, is EAGVAQSPRYKIIEKRQSVAFWCNPISGHATLYWYQQILGQGPKLLIQFQNNGVVDDSQLPKDRFSAERLKGVDSTLKIQPAKLEDSAVYLCASSLQTGELFFGEGSRLTVL.

The chain carries TRBV7-2 and TRBJ2-1, with D perhaps TRBD2 (5 bases). Germline CDR1 is SGHTA and CDR2 is FQGNSA. The CDR3 has 12 amino acids. V was trimmed by 5 bases and J by 7 bases, leaving 9 bases between them. The CDR3: CASSPGNNEQFF. DNA of the CDR3: TGTGCCAGCAGCCCCGGGAATAATGAGCAGTTCTTC.

This clonotype has a handful of counts. This chain connects TRBV29-1 to TRBJ2-7; weak D call: TRBD1 (6 bases). Trimming shortened V by 7 bases and J by 2 bases, and 15 bases separated the two germline ends. This CDR3 is built from 13 residues. Germline lookup yields CDR1 SQVTM and CDR2 ANQGSEA. The CDR3 loop is CSAQQGSAYEQYF. The CDR3 DNA reads as TGCAGCGCACAACAGGGTTCAGCCTACGAGCAGTACTTC.

The chain joins TRBV4-1 to TRBJ2-1; D unresolved. The CDR3 length is 12 residues. Germline loops: CDR1 MGHRA, CDR2 YSYEKL. Trimming cost V 3 bases and J 13 bases, with 13 bases left between them. In DNA form, the CDR3 reads TGCGCCAGCAGCCACCCGAGCCAGCCCCAGTTCTTC. It yields the protein CASSHPSQPQFF.

This clonotype was seen a few times. The chain is built from TRBV6-1 and TRBJ2-6; no definite D call. V lost 2 bases, J lost 2 bases, and 10 bases lay in between. Germline V gives CDR1 MNHNS, CDR2 SASEGT. The CDR3 has 16 residues. The CDR3 nucleotides are TGTGCCAGCAGTGAACTAAATTACCCTGGGGCCAACGTCCTGACTTTC. This gives the protein CASSELNYPGANVLTF.

This clonotype occurred many times. This chain uses TRBV18 with TRBJ1-6; D ambiguous. This CDR3 region has 14 residues. Trimming took off 2 bases at V and 6 bases at J, with 8 bases between the two ends. Germline CDR1 reads KGHSH; CDR2 reads LQKENI. The CDR3, as DNA: TGTGCCAGCTCACCAACGAACCCTAATTCACCCCTCCACTTT. This codes for CASSPTNPNSPLHF.

Of note for this clonotype: The missing conserved phenylalanine or tryptophan at the end of this CDR3 makes a read error likely. J is TRBJ2-1 and V is TRBV7-9, with TRBD2 matching over 9 bases. Germline V CDR1 and CDR2: SEHNR, FQNEAQ (reference sequence). The CDR3 is 16 amino acids. The junction had 8 bases not matched to a gene; V was cut back by 5 bases and J by 3 bases. CDR3 coding DNA: TGTGCCAGCAGCCCCCCTCTAGCGGGGAACTACAATGAGCAGTTCTCC. Protein sequence: CASSPPLAGNYNEQFS.

Of note for this clonotype: At one end the junction does not follow the germline gene, possibly because of a read error. The chain combines TRBV20-1 with TRBJ2-1, with TRBD2 matching over 7 bases. In germline, CDR1 is DFQATT, CDR2 SNEGSKA (reference sequence). The CDR3 contains 14 residues. CDR3 residues: CSARDYHFYSEQFF. The CDR3 DNA follows: TGCAGTGCTCGGGACTATCACTTCTACAGTGAGCAGTTCTTC.

The rearrangement joins TRBV5-4 to TRBJ1-2; D is unclear. The CDR3 runs 12 residues. Trimming removed 1 base at V and 3 bases at J, with 4 bases between. The germline gives CDR1 SGHNT, CDR2 YYREEE (reference sequence). The CDR3 is CASSLNYYGYTF. CDR3 sequence (DNA): TGTGCCAGCAGCTTGAACTACTATGGCTACACCTTC.

This clonotype has a handful of counts. This chain connects TRBV20-1 to TRBJ2-7, with D possibly matching TRBD1 (6 bases). Between the trimmed V and J ends, which lost 4 bases and 0 bases, there was a span of 10 bases. Germline V gene sequence: CDR1 DFQATT, CDR2 SNEGSKA (reference sequence). This CDR3 has 13 residues. The CDR3 DNA reads TGCAGTGCTACATCGGGACACTCCTACGAGCAGTACTTC. Residues: CSATSGHSYEQYF.

This clonotype was observed at least ten times. The rearrangement joins TRBV20-1 to TRBJ1-5; D is undetermined. Germline CDR1 reads DFQATT; CDR2 reads SNEGSKA (reference sequence). The CDR3 runs to 12 residues. Trimming shortened V by 2 bases and J by 2 bases, and 4 bases separated the two germline ends. The CDR3 DNA is TGCAGTGCTAGACAGGGCAATCAGCCCCAGCATTTT. This encodes CSARQGNQPQHF.

V and J are TRBV9 and TRBJ1-4, with D tentatively TRBD1 (6 bases). This CDR3 has 17 amino acids. Deletions cut 3 bases from V and 8 bases from J, with 23 bases between. Germline V CDR1 and CDR2: SGDLS, YYNGEE. CDR3 region: CASSESQGRGSEEKLFF. The CDR3 DNA reads TGTGCCAGCAGCGAATCCCAGGGAAGGGGGAGCGAGGAAAAACTGTTTTTT. The whole variable domain, filled in from reference TRBV9 and TRBJ1-4, reads DSGVTQTPKHLITATGQRVTLRCSPRSGDLSVYWYQQSLDQGLQFLIQYYNGEERAKGNILERFSAQQFPDLHSELNLSSLELGDSALYFCASSESQGRGSEEKLFFGSGTQLSVL.